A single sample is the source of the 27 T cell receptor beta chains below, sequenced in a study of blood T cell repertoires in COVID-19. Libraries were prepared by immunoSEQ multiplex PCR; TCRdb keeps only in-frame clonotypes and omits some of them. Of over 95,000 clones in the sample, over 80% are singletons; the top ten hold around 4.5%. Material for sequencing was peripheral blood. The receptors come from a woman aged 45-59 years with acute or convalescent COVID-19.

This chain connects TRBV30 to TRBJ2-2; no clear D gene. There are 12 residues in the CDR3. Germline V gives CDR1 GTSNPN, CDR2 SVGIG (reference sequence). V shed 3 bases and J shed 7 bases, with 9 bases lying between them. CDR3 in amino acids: CAWRSLGGELFF. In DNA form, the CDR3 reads TGTGCCTGGAGGTCGCTCGGCGGGGAGCTGTTTTTT.

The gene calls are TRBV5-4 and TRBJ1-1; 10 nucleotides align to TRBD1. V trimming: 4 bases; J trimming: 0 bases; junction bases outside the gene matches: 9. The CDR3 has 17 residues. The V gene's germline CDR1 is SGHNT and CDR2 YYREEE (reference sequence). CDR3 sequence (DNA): TGTGCCAGCAGCCGGACGGGACAGGGGTTTATGAACACTGAAGCTTTCTTT. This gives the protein CASSRTGQGFMNTEAFF.

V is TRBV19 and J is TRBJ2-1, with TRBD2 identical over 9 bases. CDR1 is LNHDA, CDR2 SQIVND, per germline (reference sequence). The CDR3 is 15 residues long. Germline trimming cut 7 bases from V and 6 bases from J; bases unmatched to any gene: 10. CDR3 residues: CASTLGLAGINEQFF. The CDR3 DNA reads TGTGCCAGTACCCTCGGGCTAGCGGGAATCAATGAGCAGTTCTTC.

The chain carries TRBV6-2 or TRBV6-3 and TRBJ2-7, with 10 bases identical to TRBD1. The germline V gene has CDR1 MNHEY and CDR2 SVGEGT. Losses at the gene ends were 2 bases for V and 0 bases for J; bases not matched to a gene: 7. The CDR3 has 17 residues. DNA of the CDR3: TGTGCCAGCAGTTACCGGACGGGACAGGGGCACTCCTACGAGCAGTACTTC. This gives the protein CASSYRTGQGHSYEQYF.

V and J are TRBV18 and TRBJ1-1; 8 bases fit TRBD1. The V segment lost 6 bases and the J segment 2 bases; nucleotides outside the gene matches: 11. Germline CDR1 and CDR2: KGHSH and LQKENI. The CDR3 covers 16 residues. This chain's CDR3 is CASSPKIQGGNTEAFF. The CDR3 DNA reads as TGTGCCAGCTCCCCTAAGATACAGGGGGGAAACACTGAAGCTTTCTTT.

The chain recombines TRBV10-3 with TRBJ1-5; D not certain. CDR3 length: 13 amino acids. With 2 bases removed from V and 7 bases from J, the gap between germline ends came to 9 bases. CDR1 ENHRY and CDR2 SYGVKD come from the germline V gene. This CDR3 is CAISEMGGQPQHF. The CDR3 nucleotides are TGTGCCATCAGTGAGATGGGAGGACAGCCCCAGCATTTT.

CDR3 sequence: CASSSGPELFF. The CDR3 coding sequence is TGCGCCAGCAGTAGCGGACCAGAGCTGTTTTTT. The V and J genes are TRBV5-1 and TRBJ2-2, with D perhaps matching TRBD2 (6 bases). The CDR3 contains 11 residues. CDR1 and CDR2 (germline): SGHRS, YFSETQ. The V and J ends lost 5 bases and 11 bases respectively, with 10 bases between them.

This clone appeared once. CDR3 DNA: TGTGCCAGCAGTGTAGGGGGCGTACAAGAGACCCAGTACTTC. Its translation: CASSVGGVQETQYF. The chain carries TRBV25-1 and TRBJ2-5, with 7 nucleotides matching TRBD1. V lost 4 bases and J lost 2; bases outside the gene matches: 4. In germline, CDR1 is MGHDK, CDR2 SYGVNS. This CDR3 contains 14 residues.

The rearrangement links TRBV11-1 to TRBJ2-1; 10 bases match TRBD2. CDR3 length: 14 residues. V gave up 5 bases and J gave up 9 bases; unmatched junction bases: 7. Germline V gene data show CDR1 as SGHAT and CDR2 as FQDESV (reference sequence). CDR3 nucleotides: TGTGCCAGCAGCCCCCGGACTAGCGGCGGTGAGCAGTTCTTC. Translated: CASSPRTSGGEQFF.

Written as DNA, the CDR3 is TGTGCCAGCAGTCGGGACTTTGAGCAGTACTTC. Its translation: CASSRDFEQYF. This chain uses TRBV12-3 or TRBV12-4 with TRBJ2-7, with D possibly being TRBD2 (6 bases). The CDR3 extends over 11 amino acids. Trimming cost V 5 bases and J 7 bases, with 9 bases left between them.

The CDR3 DNA follows: TGTGCCTGGAGTGCCACCGACAGAACTGAAGCTTTCTTT. This gives the protein CAWSATDRTEAFF. This chain connects TRBV30 to TRBJ1-1; a weak D match, TRBD1 (5 bases). This CDR3 contains 13 residues. Trimming left V 1 base short and J 5 bases short, with 11 bases between. From germline, CDR1 is GTSNPN and CDR2 SVGIG (reference sequence).

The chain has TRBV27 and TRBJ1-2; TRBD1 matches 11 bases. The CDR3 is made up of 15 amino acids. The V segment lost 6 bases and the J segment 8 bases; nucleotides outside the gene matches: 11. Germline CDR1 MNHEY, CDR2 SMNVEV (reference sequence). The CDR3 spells CASSPRTGGLYGYTF. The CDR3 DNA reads TGTGCCAGCAGCCCTCGGACAGGGGGCTTATACGGCTACACCTTC.

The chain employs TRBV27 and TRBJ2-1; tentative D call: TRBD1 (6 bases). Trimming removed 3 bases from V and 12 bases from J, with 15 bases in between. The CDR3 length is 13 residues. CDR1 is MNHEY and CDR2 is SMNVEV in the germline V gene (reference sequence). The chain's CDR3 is CASSFVRGKWQFF. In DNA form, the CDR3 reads TGTGCCAGCAGTTTTGTGAGGGGGAAATGGCAGTTCTTC.

As DNA, the CDR3 is TGTGCCAGCAGCGCCACCGGGACAGGGACGGAAAAACTGTTTTTT. Amino acids: CASSATGTGTEKLFF. The J gene is TRBJ1-4, the V gene TRBV9; 9 bases are shared with TRBD1. V shed 3 bases and J 8 bases; nucleotides not matched to a gene: 8. CDR1 SGDLS and CDR2 YYNGEE come from the germline V gene. The CDR3 loop spans 15 amino acids.

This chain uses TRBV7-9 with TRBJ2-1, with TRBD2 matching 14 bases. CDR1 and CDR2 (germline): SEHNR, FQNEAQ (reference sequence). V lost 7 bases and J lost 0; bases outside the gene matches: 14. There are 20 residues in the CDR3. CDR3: CASTLRTSGRRLTSYNEQFF. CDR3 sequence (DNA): TGTGCCAGCACCCTCCGGACTAGCGGGAGGCGACTCACCTCCTACAATGAGCAGTTCTTC.

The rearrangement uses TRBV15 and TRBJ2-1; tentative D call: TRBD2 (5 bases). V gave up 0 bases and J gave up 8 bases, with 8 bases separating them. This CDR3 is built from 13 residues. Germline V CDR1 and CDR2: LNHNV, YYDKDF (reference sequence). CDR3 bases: TGTGCCACCAGCAGAGATGAGGGCGATGAGCAGTTCTTC. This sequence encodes CATSRDEGDEQFF.

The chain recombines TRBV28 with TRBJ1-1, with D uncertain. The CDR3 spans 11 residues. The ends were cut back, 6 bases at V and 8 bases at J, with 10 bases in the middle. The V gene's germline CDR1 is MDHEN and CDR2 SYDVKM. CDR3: CASRNQAEAFF. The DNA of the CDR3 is TGTGCCAGCAGGAATCAGGCCGAAGCTTTCTTT. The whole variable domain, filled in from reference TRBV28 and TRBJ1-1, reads DVKVTQSSRYLVKRTGEKVFLECVQDMDHENMFWYRQDPGLGLRLIYFSYDVKMKEKGDIPEGYSVSREKKERFSLILESASTNQTSMYLCASRNQAEAFFGQGTRLTVV.

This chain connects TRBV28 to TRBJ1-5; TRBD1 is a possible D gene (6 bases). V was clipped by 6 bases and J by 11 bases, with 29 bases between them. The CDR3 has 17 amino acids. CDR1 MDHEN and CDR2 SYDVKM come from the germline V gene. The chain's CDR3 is CASSPSWRGTQGRAQHF. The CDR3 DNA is TGTGCCAGCAGCCCCTCTTGGCGGGGGACGCAGGGGAGGGCCCAGCATTTT.

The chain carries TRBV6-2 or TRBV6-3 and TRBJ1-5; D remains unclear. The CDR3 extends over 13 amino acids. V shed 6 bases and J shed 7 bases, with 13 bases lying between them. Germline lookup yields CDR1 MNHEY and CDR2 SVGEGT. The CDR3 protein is CASSLRGVQPQHF. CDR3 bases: TGTGCCAGCAGCCTACGGGGTGTCCAGCCCCAGCATTTT.

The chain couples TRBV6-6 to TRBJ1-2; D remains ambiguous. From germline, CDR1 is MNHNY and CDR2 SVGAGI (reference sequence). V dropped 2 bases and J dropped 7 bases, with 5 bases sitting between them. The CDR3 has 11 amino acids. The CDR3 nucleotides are TGTGCCAGCAGTTACGAACTTGGCTACACCTTC. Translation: CASSYELGYTF.

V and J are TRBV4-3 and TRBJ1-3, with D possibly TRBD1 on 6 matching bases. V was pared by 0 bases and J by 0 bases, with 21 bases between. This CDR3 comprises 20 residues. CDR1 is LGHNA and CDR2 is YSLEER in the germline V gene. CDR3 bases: TGCGCCAGCAGCCAAGAAGCCTGGCATCCCGACAGGTCCTCTGGAAACACCATATATTTT. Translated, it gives CASSQEAWHPDRSSGNTIYF.

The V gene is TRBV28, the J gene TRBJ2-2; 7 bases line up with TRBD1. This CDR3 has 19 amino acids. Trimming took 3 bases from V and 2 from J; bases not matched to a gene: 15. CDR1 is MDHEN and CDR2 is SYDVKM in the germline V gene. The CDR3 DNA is TGTGCCAGCAGTTTGGAGACAGGGAGCTGGCCCCGAAACACCGGGGAGCTGTTTTTT. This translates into CASSLETGSWPRNTGELFF.

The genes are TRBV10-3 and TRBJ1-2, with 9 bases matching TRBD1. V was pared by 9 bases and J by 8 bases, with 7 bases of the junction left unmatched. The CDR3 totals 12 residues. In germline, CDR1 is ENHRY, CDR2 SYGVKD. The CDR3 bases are TGTGCCATAGCACAGGGGGCAGGGGGCTACACCTTC. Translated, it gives CAIAQGAGGYTF.

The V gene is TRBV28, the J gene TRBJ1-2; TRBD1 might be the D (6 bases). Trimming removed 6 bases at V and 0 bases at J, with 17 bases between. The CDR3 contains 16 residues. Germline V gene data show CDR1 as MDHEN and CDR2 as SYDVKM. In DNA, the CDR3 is TGTGCCAGCAGCTCGGGACAACAGCTATCTAACTATGGCTACACCTTC. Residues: CASSSGQQLSNYGYTF.

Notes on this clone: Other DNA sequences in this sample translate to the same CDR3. The CDR3 sequence is CASSITGSNTEAFF. In DNA, the CDR3 is TGTGCCAGTAGTATAACCGGGTCGAACACTGAAGCTTTCTTT. The rearrangement uses TRBV19 and TRBJ1-1, with D hard to call. The V and J ends lost 2 bases and 1 base respectively, with 8 bases between them. The germline CDR1 and CDR2 sequences are LNHDA and SQIVND (reference sequence). The CDR3 totals 14 residues. The full variable domain, in which reference TRBV19 and TRBJ1-1 provide the parts outside the CDR3, is DGGITQSPKYLFRKEGQNVTLSCEQNLNHDAMYWYRQDPGQGLRLIYYSQIVNDFQKGDIAEGYSVSREKKESFPLTVTSAQKNPTAFYLCASSITGSNTEAFFGQGTRLTVV.

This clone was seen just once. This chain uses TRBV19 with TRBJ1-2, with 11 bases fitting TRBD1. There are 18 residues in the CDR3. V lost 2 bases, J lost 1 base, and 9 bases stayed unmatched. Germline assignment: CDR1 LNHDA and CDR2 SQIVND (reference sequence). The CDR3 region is CASSINPDRGRSNYGYTF. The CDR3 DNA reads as TGTGCCAGTAGTATAAACCCGGACAGGGGGCGGAGTAACTATGGCTACACCTTC.

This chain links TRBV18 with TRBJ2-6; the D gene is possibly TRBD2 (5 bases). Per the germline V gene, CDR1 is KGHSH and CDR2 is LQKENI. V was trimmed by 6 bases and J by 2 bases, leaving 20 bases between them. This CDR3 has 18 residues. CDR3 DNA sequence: TGTGCCAGCTCCCATAAAGGAGGCTTGTTGACTGGGGCCAACGTCCTGACTTTC. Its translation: CASSHKGGLLTGANVLTF.